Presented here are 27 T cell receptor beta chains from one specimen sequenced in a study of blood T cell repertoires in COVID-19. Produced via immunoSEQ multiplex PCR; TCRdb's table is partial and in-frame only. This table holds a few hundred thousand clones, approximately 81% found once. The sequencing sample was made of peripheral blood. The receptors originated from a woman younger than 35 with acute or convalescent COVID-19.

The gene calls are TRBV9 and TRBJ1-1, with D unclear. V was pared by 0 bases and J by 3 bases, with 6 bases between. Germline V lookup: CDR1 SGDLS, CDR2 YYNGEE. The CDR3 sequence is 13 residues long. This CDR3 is CASSVGAYTEAFF. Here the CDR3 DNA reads TGTGCCAGCAGCGTAGGGGCATACACTGAAGCTTTCTTT.

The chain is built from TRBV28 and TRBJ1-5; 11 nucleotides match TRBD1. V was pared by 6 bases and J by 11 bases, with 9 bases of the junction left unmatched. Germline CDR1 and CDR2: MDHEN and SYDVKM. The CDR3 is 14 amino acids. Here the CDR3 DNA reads TGTGCCAGCAGCAAGGACAGGGGGCGAGTGACCCAGCATTTT. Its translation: CASSKDRGRVTQHF.

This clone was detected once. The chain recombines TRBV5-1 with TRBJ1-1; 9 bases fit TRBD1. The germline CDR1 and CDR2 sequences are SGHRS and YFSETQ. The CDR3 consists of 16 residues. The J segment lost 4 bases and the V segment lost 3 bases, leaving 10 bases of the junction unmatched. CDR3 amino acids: CASSSGQGDLGTEAFF. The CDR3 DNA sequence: TGCGCCAGCAGCTCGGGACAGGGTGATCTCGGCACTGAAGCTTTCTTT. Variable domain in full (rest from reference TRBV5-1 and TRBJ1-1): KAGVTQTPRYLIKTRGQQVTLSCSPISGHRSVSWYQQTPGQGLQFLFEYFSETQRNKGNFPGRFSGRQFSNSRSEMNVSTLELGDSALYLCASSSGQGDLGTEAFFGQGTRLTVV.

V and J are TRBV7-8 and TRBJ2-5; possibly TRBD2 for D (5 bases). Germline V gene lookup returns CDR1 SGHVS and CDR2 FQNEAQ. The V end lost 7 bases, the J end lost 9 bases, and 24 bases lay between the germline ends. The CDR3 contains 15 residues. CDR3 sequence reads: CASTELSIPGWAQYF. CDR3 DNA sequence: TGTGCCAGCACCGAGCTTAGTATTCCGGGGTGGGCCCAGTACTTC.

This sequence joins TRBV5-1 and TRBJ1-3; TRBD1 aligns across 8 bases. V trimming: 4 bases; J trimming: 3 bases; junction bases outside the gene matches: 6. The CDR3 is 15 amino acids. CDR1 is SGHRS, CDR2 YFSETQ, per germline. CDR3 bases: TGCGCCAGCAGCCCAGGGGGCTCAGATGGAAACACCATATATTTT. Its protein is CASSPGGSDGNTIYF.

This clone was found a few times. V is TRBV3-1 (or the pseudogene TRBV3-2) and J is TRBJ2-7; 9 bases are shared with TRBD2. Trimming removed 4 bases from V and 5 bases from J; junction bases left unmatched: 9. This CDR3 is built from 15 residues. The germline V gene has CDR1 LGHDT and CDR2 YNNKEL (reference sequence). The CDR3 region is CASSPGVAGVHEQYF. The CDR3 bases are TGTGCCAGCAGCCCGGGGGTAGCGGGAGTTCACGAGCAGTACTTC.

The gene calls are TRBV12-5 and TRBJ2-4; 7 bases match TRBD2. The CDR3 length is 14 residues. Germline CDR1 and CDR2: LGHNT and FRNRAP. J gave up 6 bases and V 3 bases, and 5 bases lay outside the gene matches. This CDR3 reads CASGFLGGRNIQYF. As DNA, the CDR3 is TGTGCTAGTGGTTTCCTGGGAGGGAGAAACATTCAGTACTTC.

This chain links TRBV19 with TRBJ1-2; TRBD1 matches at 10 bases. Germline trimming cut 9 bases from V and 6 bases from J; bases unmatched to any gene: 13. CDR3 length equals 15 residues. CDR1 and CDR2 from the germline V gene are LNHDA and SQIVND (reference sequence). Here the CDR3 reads CASQRAGTGADGYTF. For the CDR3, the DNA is TGTGCCAGCCAAAGAGCGGGGACAGGGGCGGATGGCTACACCTTC.

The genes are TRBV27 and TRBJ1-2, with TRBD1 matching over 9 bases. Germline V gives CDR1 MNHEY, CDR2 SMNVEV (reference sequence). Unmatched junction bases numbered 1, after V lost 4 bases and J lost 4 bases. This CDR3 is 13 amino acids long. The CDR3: CASSSDRGYGYTF. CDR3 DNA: TGTGCCAGCAGTTCGGACAGGGGCTATGGCTACACCTTC.

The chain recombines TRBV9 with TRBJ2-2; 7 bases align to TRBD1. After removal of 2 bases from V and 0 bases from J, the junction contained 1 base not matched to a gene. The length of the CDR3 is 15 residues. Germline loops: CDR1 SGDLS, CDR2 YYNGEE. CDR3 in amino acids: CASSVGTANTGELFF. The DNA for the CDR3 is TGTGCCAGCAGCGTGGGGACAGCGAACACCGGGGAGCTGTTTTTT.

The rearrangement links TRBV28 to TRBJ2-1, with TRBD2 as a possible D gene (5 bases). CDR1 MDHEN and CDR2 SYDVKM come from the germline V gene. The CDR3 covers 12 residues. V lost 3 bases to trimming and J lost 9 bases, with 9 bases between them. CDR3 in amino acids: CASSFGVFEQFF. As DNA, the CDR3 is TGTGCCAGCAGTTTCGGGGTCTTTGAGCAGTTCTTC. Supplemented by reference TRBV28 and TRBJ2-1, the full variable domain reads DVKVTQSSRYLVKRTGEKVFLECVQDMDHENMFWYRQDPGLGLRLIYFSYDVKMKEKGDIPEGYSVSREKKERFSLILESASTNQTSMYLCASSFGVFEQFFGPGTRLTVL.

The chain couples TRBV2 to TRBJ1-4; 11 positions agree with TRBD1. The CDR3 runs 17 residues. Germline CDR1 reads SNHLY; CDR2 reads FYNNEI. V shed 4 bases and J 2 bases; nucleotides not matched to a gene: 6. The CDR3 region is CASSAGDRGSTNEKLFF. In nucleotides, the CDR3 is TGTGCCAGCAGTGCTGGGGACAGGGGGTCGACTAATGAAAAACTGTTTTTT.

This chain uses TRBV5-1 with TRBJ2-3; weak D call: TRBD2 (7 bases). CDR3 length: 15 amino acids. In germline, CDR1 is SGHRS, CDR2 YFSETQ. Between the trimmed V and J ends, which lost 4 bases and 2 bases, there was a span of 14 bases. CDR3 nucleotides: TGCGCCAGCAGCCTAACCGGGGGGCCCACAGATACGCAGTATTTT. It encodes CASSLTGGPTDTQYF.

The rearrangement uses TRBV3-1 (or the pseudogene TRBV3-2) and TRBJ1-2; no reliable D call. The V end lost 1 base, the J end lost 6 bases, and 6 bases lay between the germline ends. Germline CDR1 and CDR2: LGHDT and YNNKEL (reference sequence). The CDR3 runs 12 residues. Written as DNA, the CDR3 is TGTGCCAGCAGCCAAGGTGGCCATGGCTACACCTTC. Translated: CASSQGGHGYTF.

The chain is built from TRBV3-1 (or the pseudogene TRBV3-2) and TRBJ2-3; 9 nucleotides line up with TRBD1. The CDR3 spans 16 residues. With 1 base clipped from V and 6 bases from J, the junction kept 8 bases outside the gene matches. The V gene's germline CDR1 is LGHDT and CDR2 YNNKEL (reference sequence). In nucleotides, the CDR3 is TGTGCCAGCAGCCAAGCGGGGACAGGGTTAGGTGATACGCAGTATTTT. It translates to CASSQAGTGLGDTQYF.

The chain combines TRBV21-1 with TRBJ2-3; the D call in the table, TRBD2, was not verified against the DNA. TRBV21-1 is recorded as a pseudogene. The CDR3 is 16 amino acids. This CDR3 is CASSEYSSPGIHTQYF. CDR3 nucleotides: TGTGCCAGCAGCGAATACTCCTCCCCGGGAATACATACGCAGTATTTT.

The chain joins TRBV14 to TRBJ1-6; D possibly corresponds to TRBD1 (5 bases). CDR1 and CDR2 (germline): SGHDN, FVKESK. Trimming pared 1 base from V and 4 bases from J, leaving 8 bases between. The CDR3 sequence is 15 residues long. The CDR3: CASSQAGTYNSPLHF. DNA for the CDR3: TGTGCCAGCAGCCAAGCCGGGACTTATAATTCACCCCTCCACTTT.

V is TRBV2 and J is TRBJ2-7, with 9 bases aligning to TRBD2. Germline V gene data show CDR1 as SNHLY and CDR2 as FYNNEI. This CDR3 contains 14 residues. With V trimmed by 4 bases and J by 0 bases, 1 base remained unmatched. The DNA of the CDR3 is TGTGCCAGCAGTGGACTAGCGGTCTCCTACGAGCAGTACTTC. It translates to CASSGLAVSYEQYF.

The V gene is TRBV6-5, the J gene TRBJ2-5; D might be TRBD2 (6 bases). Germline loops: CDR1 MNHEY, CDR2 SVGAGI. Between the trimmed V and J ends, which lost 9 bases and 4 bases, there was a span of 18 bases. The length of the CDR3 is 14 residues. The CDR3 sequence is CASAEGGWVETQYF. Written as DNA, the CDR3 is TGTGCCAGTGCGGAGGGCGGATGGGTAGAGACCCAGTACTTC.

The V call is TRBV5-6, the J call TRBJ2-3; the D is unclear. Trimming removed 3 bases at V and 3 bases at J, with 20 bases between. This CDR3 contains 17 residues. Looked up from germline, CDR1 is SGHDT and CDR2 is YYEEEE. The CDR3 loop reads CASSSDYGALRTDTQYF. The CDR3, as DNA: TGTGCCAGCAGCTCTGATTACGGAGCCCTTCGAACAGATACGCAGTATTTT.

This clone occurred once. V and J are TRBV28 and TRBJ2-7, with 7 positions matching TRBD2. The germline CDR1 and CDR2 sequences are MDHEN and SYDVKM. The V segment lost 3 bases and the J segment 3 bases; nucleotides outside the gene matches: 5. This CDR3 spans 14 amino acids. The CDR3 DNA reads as TGTGCCAGCAGTTTTGCGGGAGCGGGCTACGAGCAGTACTTC. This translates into CASSFAGAGYEQYF.

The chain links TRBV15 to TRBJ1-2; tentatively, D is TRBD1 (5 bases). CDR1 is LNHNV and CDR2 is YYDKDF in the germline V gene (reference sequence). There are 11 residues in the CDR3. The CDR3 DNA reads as TGTCTCCAGGGCGGTAACTATGGCTACACCTTC. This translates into CLQGGNYGYTF. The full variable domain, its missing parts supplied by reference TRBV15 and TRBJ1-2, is DAMVIQNPRYQVTQFGKPVTLSCSQTLNHNVMYWYQQKSSQAPKLLFHYYDKDFNNEADTPDNFQSRRPNTSFCFLDIRSPGLGDTAMYLCLQGGNYGYTFGSGTRLTVV.

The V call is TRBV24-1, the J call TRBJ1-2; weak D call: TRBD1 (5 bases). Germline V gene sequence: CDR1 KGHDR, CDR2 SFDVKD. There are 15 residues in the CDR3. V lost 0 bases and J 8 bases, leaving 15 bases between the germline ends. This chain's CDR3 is CATSDLGTPSQGYTF. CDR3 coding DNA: TGTGCCACCAGTGATTTGGGGACTCCAAGCCAGGGCTACACCTTC.

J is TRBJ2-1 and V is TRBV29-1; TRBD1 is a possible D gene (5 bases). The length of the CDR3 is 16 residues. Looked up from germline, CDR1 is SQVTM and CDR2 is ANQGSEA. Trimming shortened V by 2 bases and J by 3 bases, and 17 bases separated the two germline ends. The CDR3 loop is CSVEFSYRLRYNEQFF. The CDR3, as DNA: TGCAGCGTTGAATTTTCGTACAGGCTGCGCTACAATGAGCAGTTCTTC.

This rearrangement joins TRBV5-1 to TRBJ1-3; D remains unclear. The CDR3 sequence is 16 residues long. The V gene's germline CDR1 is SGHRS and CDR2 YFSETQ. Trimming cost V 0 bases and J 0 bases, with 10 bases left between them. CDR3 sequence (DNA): TGCGCCAGCAGCTTGGGTGGTGCTATCTCTGGAAACACCATATATTTT. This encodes CASSLGGAISGNTIYF. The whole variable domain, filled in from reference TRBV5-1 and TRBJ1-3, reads KAGVTQTPRYLIKTRGQQVTLSCSPISGHRSVSWYQQTPGQGLQFLFEYFSETQRNKGNFPGRFSGRQFSNSRSEMNVSTLELGDSALYLCASSLGGAISGNTIYFGEGSWLTVV.

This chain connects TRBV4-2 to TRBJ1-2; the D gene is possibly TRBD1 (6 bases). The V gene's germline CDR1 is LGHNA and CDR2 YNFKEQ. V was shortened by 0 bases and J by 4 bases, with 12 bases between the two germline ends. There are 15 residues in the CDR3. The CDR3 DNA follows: TGTGCCAGCAGCCAAGATTACAGGGTAGGCTATGGCTACACCTTC. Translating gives CASSQDYRVGYGYTF.

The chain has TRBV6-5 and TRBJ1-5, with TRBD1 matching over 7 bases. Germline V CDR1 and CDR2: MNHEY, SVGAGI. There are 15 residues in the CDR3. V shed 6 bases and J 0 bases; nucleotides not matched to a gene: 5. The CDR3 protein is CASSQDRNSNQPQHF. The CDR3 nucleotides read TGTGCCAGCAGCCAGGACAGGAATAGCAATCAGCCCCAGCATTTT.